The T cell receptor (beta chain) under discussion was sequenced for a study of cytomegalovirus exposure and HLA in healthy donors. The J segment lost 0 bases and the V segment lost 3 bases, leaving 4 bases of the junction unmatched. This CDR3 contains 18 residues. Germline CDR1 KGHSH, CDR2 LQKENI. The PCR made use of 60 Vbeta and 13 Jbeta primers. Method: immunoSEQ multiplex PCR; TCRdb's copy keeps in-frame clones and lacks some. The repertoire has over 250,000 clones, around 86% of them found once; the top ten carry 3.5% to 4%. Sequencing input: PBMCs. The rearrangement links TRBV18 to TRBJ2-4, with 14 bases identical to TRBD2. The sequence came from a man between 40 and 49 years old in good health and CMV-seropositive. The CDR3 nucleotides are TGTGCCAGCTCACCCGGACTAGCGGGAGGCCTAGCCAAAAACATTCAGTACTTC. The encoded protein is CASSPGLAGGLAKNIQYF.